The 18 T cell receptor beta chains presented below share a single source sample, sequenced in a study of T cell responses to AZD1222 COVID-19 vaccine. Repertoires were generated with immunoSEQ multiplex PCR, while TCRdb's copy carries only in-frame clones and drops some. The data hold some 60,000 clones, with about 91% observed a single time. Sequencing was performed on peripheral blood, taken 28 days after the second AZD1222 dose. The receptors were gathered from an adult who received the AZD1222 COVID-19 vaccine.

The V call is TRBV19, the J call TRBJ1-6; no clear D. There are 18 residues in the CDR3. Between the trimmed V and J ends, which lost 0 bases and 9 bases, there was a span of 21 bases. Looked up from germline, CDR1 is LNHDA and CDR2 is SQIVND (reference sequence). CDR3 bases: TGTGCCAGTAGTATAGAGAGCTCAGGTTCGAGCTGGGGTTCACCCCTCCACTTT. It codes for CASSIESSGSSWGSPLHF.

The rearrangement links TRBV5-4 to TRBJ1-2; no reliable D call. Trimming stripped 5 bases from V and 1 base from J, with 3 bases between. The CDR3 loop spans 11 amino acids. Per the germline V gene, CDR1 is SGHNT and CDR2 is YYREEE (reference sequence). The CDR3 nucleotides are TGTGCCAGCAGTAATAACTATGGCTACACCTTC. It codes for CASSNNYGYTF.

The V and J genes are TRBV4-3 and TRBJ2-7; 9 bases line up with TRBD2. V trimming: 3 bases; J trimming: 1 base; junction bases outside the gene matches: 10. The CDR3 is 17 residues long. Germline V gene sequence: CDR1 LGHNA, CDR2 YSLEER. CDR3 sequence: CASSHHGVLAGSYEQYF. The CDR3 nucleotides are TGCGCCAGCAGCCACCACGGAGTGCTAGCGGGATCCTACGAGCAGTACTTC.

The rearrangement joins TRBV9 to TRBJ2-3; possibly TRBD2 for D (5 bases). The V end was cut by 2 bases, the J end by 1 base, with 14 bases between. This CDR3 has 16 residues. CDR1 is SGDLS, CDR2 YYNGEE, per germline. CDR3 region: CASSVRPGMGTDTQYF. Written as DNA, the CDR3 is TGTGCCAGCAGCGTGCGTCCGGGAATGGGCACAGATACGCAGTATTTT.

The chain combines TRBV6-5 with TRBJ1-4, with D unresolved. The CDR3 has 14 amino acids. The germline V gene encodes CDR1 MNHEY and CDR2 SVGAGI. Trimming cost V 6 bases and J 10 bases, with 18 bases left between them. The CDR3 sequence is CASRVSRTGRKLFF. The CDR3 DNA reads as TGTGCCAGCAGAGTATCACGGACCGGGAGAAAACTGTTTTTT.

The V and J genes are TRBV3-1 (or the pseudogene TRBV3-2) and TRBJ1-2; no firm D call. CDR1 is LGHDT and CDR2 is YNNKEL in the germline V gene (reference sequence). With 3 bases removed from V and 6 bases from J, the gap between germline ends came to 8 bases. CDR3 size: 12 residues. The CDR3 region has the DNA TGTGCCAGCAGCCAGGGAGGACATGGCTACACCTTC. Its translation: CASSQGGHGYTF.

The gene calls are TRBV19 and TRBJ1-4; 8 nucleotides agree with TRBD1. This CDR3 is 15 amino acids long. Per germline, CDR1 LNHDA and CDR2 SQIVND (reference sequence). The V and J ends lost 7 bases and 8 bases, in that order; junction bases with no gene match: 12. CDR3 sequence reads: CASTPRQGNGEKLFF. CDR3 nucleotides: TGTGCCAGTACTCCCCGACAGGGGAATGGGGAAAAACTGTTTTTT.

The chain links TRBV5-1 to TRBJ2-1, with D uncertain. CDR1 and CDR2 from the germline V gene are SGHRS and YFSETQ. The germline V and J ends were trimmed by 0 bases and 4 bases, with 14 bases remaining between them. The CDR3 length is 16 residues. DNA for the CDR3: TGCGCCAGCAGCTTGGCCGGCGGTCTCTCTTACAATGAGCAGTTCTTC. Translation gives CASSLAGGLSYNEQFF.

This CDR3 reads CASSSVGPYEQYF. The CDR3 DNA reads as TGTGCCAGCAGCTCCGTAGGGCCCTACGAGCAGTACTTC. The rearrangement uses TRBV7-2 and TRBJ2-7; D uncertain. Germline lookup yields CDR1 SGHTA and CDR2 FQGNSA. The CDR3 is 13 residues long. V dropped 4 bases and J dropped 2 bases, with 9 bases sitting between them.

The rearrangement joins TRBV9 to TRBJ2-7, with 7 bases fitting TRBD1. There are 14 residues in the CDR3. Germline-derived CDR1 and CDR2 are SGDLS and YYNGEE. The trim removed 2 bases at V and 2 bases at J, leaving 4 bases unmatched. The CDR3, as DNA: TGTGCCAGCAGCGTCGGGACAGACCCCTACGAGCAGTACTTC. Its translation: CASSVGTDPYEQYF.

Worth noting for this clone: Relative to the germline gene, one junction end is altered; a read error may explain this. The V and J genes are TRBV14 and TRBJ1-6, with D possibly being TRBD1 (5 bases). Germline CDR1 and CDR2: SGHDN and FVKESK. The CDR3 covers 13 residues. The CDR3 spells CASSLPGGGGASF. As DNA, the CDR3 is TGTGCCAGCAGCCTCCCCGGGGGAGGAGGGGCCTCGTTT.

This chain links TRBV10-1 with TRBJ2-1; 9 bases fit TRBD1. V was clipped by 8 bases and J by 4 bases; unmatched bases: 6. Germline values: CDR1 WNHNN, CDR2 SYGVQD (reference sequence). This CDR3 is 14 amino acids long. The CDR3 nucleotides read TGCGCCAGCTCTCGGGACAGGGAGTACAATGAGCAGTTCTTC. This gives the protein CASSRDREYNEQFF.

The chain is built from TRBV7-2 and TRBJ2-3; D gene ambiguous. Per germline, CDR1 SGHTA and CDR2 FQGNSA. V dropped 5 bases and J dropped 4 bases, with 16 bases sitting between them. The CDR3 length is 15 residues. The CDR3 loop reads CASSQGQRTADTQYF. CDR3 coding DNA: TGTGCCAGCAGCCAAGGTCAGCGAACAGCAGATACGCAGTATTTT.

The chain's CDR3 is CASSAYGQAGDTQYF. The CDR3, as DNA: TGTGCCAGCAGTGCCTATGGACAAGCGGGAGATACGCAGTATTTT. This chain links TRBV28 with TRBJ2-3; weak D call: TRBD2 (6 bases). The V and J ends lost 5 bases and 5 bases respectively, with 17 bases between them. The CDR3 is 15 amino acids. Germline V gene sequence: CDR1 MDHEN, CDR2 SYDVKM.

J is TRBJ2-1 and V is TRBV27; D call uncertain. Germline CDR1 MNHEY, CDR2 SMNVEV (reference sequence). This CDR3 comprises 18 residues. Trimming stripped 2 bases from V and 7 bases from J, with 24 bases between. The CDR3 loop reads CASSLIRLRQSPTNEQFF. DNA for the CDR3: TGTGCCAGCAGTTTAATAAGGCTTAGGCAGTCCCCAACTAATGAGCAGTTCTTC.

In its sample, this clone was seen once. This chain links TRBV30 with TRBJ2-3; 8 nucleotides line up with TRBD2. The V segment lost 0 bases and the J segment 5 bases; nucleotides outside the gene matches: 4. Per the germline V gene, CDR1 is GTSNPN and CDR2 is SVGIG (reference sequence). This CDR3 spans 14 amino acids. The CDR3 nucleotides are TGTGCCTGGAGTGTACGGGGGGGTAGAGATACGCAGTATTTT. It is translated as CAWSVRGGRDTQYF.

V and J are TRBV6-5 and TRBJ2-5; TRBD2 agrees at 7 bases. V lost 7 bases, J lost 5 bases, and 10 bases stayed unmatched. This CDR3 is 14 amino acids long. Germline CDR1 is MNHEY and CDR2 is SVGAGI. The CDR3 sequence is CASKTPGRAETQYF. The CDR3 nucleotides read TGTGCCAGCAAGACCCCGGGGAGGGCGGAGACCCAGTACTTC.

The chain joins TRBV2 to TRBJ1-6; tentatively, D is TRBD1 (5 bases). The germline CDR1 and CDR2 sequences are SNHLY and FYNNEI. Trimming pared 2 bases from V and 9 bases from J, leaving 14 bases between. The CDR3 runs 15 residues. This chain's CDR3 is CASSESLGGVSPLHF. CDR3 sequence (DNA): TGTGCCAGCAGTGAATCCCTGGGGGGGGTTTCACCCCTCCACTTT.